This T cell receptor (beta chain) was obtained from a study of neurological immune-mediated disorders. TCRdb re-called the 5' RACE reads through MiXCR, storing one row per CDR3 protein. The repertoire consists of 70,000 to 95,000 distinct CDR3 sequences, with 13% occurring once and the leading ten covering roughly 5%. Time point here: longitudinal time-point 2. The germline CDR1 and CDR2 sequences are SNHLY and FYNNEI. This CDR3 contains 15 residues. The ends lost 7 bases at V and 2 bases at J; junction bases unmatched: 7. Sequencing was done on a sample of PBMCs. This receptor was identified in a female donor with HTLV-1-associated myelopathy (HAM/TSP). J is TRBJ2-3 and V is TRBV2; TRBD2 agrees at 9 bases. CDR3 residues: CASKAAGGHTDTQYF. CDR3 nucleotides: TGTGCCAGCAAGGCGGCGGGGGGGCACACAGATACGCAGTATTTT.